The 20 T cell receptor beta chains reported below all come from one sample, sequenced in a study of blood T cell repertoires in COVID-19. The protocol was immunoSEQ multiplex PCR, while the TCRdb copy is restricted to in-frame clones and leaves out a portion. The table includes under 110,000 clones, around 92% detected once. The sequenced material came from peripheral blood. Receptors were obtained from a man between 45 and 60 years old with active COVID-19.

The chain has TRBV6-5 and TRBJ1-5, with 7 bases identical to TRBD1. V lost 6 bases, J lost 2 bases, and 7 bases stayed unmatched. Germline CDR1 MNHEY, CDR2 SVGAGI. The CDR3 covers 15 residues. CDR3 protein: CASSPVGQGNQPQHF. DNA for the CDR3: TGTGCCAGCAGCCCCGTAGGACAGGGCAATCAGCCCCAGCATTTT.

V is TRBV6-5 and J is TRBJ1-6; tentatively, D is TRBD1 (5 bases). Germline assignment: CDR1 MNHEY and CDR2 SVGAGI. The germline V and J ends were trimmed by 4 bases and 11 bases, with 15 bases remaining between them. This CDR3 contains 14 residues. CDR3 sequence reads: CASSFTAQGAPLHF. The CDR3 DNA sequence: TGTGCCAGCAGTTTTACGGCCCAAGGGGCACCCCTCCACTTT.

The rearrangement uses TRBV18 and TRBJ1-1; 7 bases are a match to TRBD1. The V gene's germline CDR1 is KGHSH and CDR2 LQKENI. V lost 3 bases, J lost 5 bases, and 9 bases stayed unmatched. This CDR3 spans 15 amino acids. The CDR3 nucleotides are TGTGCCAGCTCACCCATGACAGGGACGGGGACTGAAGCTTTCTTT. Translated: CASSPMTGTGTEAFF.

The V and J genes are TRBV11-2 and TRBJ2-1; 11 bases fit TRBD1. The trim removed 5 bases at V and 8 bases at J, leaving 5 bases unmatched. The CDR3 extends over 14 amino acids. The germline CDR1 and CDR2 sequences are SGHAT and FQNNGV. The CDR3 coding sequence is TGTGCCAGCAGCCCGGACAGGGGGCGTGATGAGCAGTTCTTC. Its translation: CASSPDRGRDEQFF.

V is TRBV28 and J is TRBJ1-2; 8 bases are shared with TRBD1. This CDR3 region has 13 residues. CDR1 and CDR2 from the germline V gene are MDHEN and SYDVKM. The ends lost 6 bases at V and 4 bases at J; junction bases unmatched: 4. CDR3 sequence reads: CASRKTGAYGYTF. In DNA form, the CDR3 reads TGTGCCAGCAGGAAGACAGGGGCCTATGGCTACACCTTC.

V and J are TRBV28 and TRBJ2-7; tentatively, D is TRBD2 (5 bases). Trimming pared 7 bases from V and 4 bases from J, leaving 17 bases between. Germline assignment: CDR1 MDHEN and CDR2 SYDVKM. The CDR3 sequence is 14 residues long. CDR3 protein: CASNGGGKVYEQYF. The CDR3 coding sequence is TGTGCCAGCAACGGCGGAGGAAAGGTATACGAGCAGTACTTC. Variable domain in full (rest from reference TRBV28 and TRBJ2-7): DVKVTQSSRYLVKRTGEKVFLECVQDMDHENMFWYRQDPGLGLRLIYFSYDVKMKEKGDIPEGYSVSREKKERFSLILESASTNQTSMYLCASNGGGKVYEQYFGPGTRLTVT.

The V gene is TRBV6-6, the J gene TRBJ1-5; D may be TRBD1 (5 bases). V was cut by 4 bases and J by 2 bases, with 6 bases left in between. This CDR3 contains 13 residues. Germline assignment: CDR1 MNHNY and CDR2 SVGAGI (reference sequence). CDR3 in amino acids: CASSWGGNQPQHF. CDR3 in DNA: TGTGCCAGCAGTTGGGGCGGCAATCAGCCCCAGCATTTT.

This chain links TRBV15 with TRBJ2-7; maybe TRBD1 (6 bases). V lost 3 bases and J lost 0, with 9 bases in between. From germline, CDR1 is LNHNV and CDR2 YYDKDF (reference sequence). The CDR3 extends over 14 amino acids. CDR3 protein: CATSRDSDSYEQYF. The DNA of the CDR3 is TGTGCCACCAGCAGGGACAGCGACTCCTACGAGCAGTACTTC.

V and J are TRBV3-1 (or the pseudogene TRBV3-2) and TRBJ1-2; a possible D gene is TRBD1 (6 bases). The germline gives CDR1 LGHDT, CDR2 YNNKEL (reference sequence). This CDR3 spans 13 amino acids. Trimming removed 2 bases at V and 3 bases at J, with 7 bases between. CDR3 DNA sequence: TGTGCCAGCAGCCAAAGGACAGACTATGGCTACACCTTC. It codes for CASSQRTDYGYTF.

The chain carries TRBV19 and TRBJ2-7, with 14 bases identical to TRBD2. V trimming: 10 bases; J trimming: 1 base; junction bases outside the gene matches: 9. Germline V lookup: CDR1 LNHDA, CDR2 SQIVND (reference sequence). CDR3 length equals 16 residues. The CDR3 region is CATRETSGRGSYEQYF. CDR3 DNA sequence: TGTGCCACTCGAGAGACTAGCGGGAGGGGGTCCTACGAGCAGTACTTC.

This clone was found once. CDR3 coding DNA: TGCGCCACTTCTCAGGCAGTAGGAGGGTTCGGGGGTTACGAGCAGTACTTC. This sequence encodes CATSQAVGGFGGYEQYF. This sequence joins TRBV10-2 and TRBJ2-7; tentative D call: TRBD2 (6 bases). Trimming stripped 10 bases from V and 4 bases from J, with 29 bases between. The length of the CDR3 is 17 residues. Per the germline V gene, CDR1 is WSHSY and CDR2 is SAAADI.

The chain combines TRBV10-1 with TRBJ2-1; 9 nucleotides agree with TRBD1. Germline CDR1 is WNHNN and CDR2 is SYGVQD (reference sequence). Trimming at V came to 3 bases and at J to 7 bases, leaving 7 bases not matched to a gene. The CDR3 length is 15 residues. For the CDR3, the DNA is TGCGCCAGCAGTGAAGAGGACAGGGGAACAAATGAGCAGTTCTTC. As protein: CASSEEDRGTNEQFF.

The rearrangement links TRBV6-5 to TRBJ2-5, with 7 positions matching TRBD2. Trimming cost V 2 bases and J 3 bases; bases outside gene matches: 3. Germline-derived CDR1 and CDR2 are MNHEY and SVGAGI. The length of the CDR3 is 14 residues. The CDR3 DNA reads as TGTGCCAGCAGTTACCGCAGCGGGAAAGAGACCCAGTACTTC. This sequence encodes CASSYRSGKETQYF.

The gene calls are TRBV7-3 and TRBJ2-2; 14 bases align to TRBD2. Unmatched junction bases numbered 9, after V lost 1 base and J lost 5 bases. The germline V gene encodes CDR1 SGHTA and CDR2 FQGTGA. This CDR3 region has 19 residues. The CDR3 nucleotides read TGTGCCAGCAGCTTAATTGGTGGACTAGCGGGAGGCAAAACCGGGGAGCTGTTTTTT. It specifies CASSLIGGLAGGKTGELFF.

This chain connects TRBV6-6 to TRBJ1-5; the match to TRBD1 covers 10 bases. V was pared by 6 bases and J by 5 bases, with 4 bases of the junction left unmatched. CDR3 size: 14 residues. Germline assignment: CDR1 MNHNY and CDR2 SVGAGI (reference sequence). CDR3 residues: CASRPGQGHQPQHF. The CDR3 DNA sequence: TGTGCCAGCAGGCCGGGACAGGGGCATCAGCCCCAGCATTTT.

The chain joins TRBV28 to TRBJ2-7; 9 nucleotides align to TRBD2. The germline CDR1 and CDR2 sequences are MDHEN and SYDVKM. J was trimmed by 4 bases and V by 10 bases; bases with no gene match: 8. This CDR3 spans 13 amino acids. For the CDR3, the DNA is TGTGCCACCGCGGGGGGGGCGCGGTACGAGCAGTACTTC. Translation: CATAGGARYEQYF.

The chain carries TRBV19 and TRBJ2-1, with D maybe TRBD2 (6 bases). Trimming took 6 bases from V and 6 from J, leaving 15 bases between them. This CDR3 has 14 residues. Germline V lookup: CDR1 LNHDA, CDR2 SQIVND (reference sequence). The CDR3 DNA reads TGTGCCAGTAGCCCCAGGGAGGTAGGCAATGAGCAGTTCTTC. This sequence encodes CASSPREVGNEQFF.

This chain joins TRBV25-1 and TRBJ2-7; 10 bases agree with TRBD1. The length of the CDR3 is 16 residues. The J segment lost 1 base and the V segment lost 5 bases, leaving 8 bases of the junction unmatched. Germline lookup yields CDR1 MGHDK and CDR2 SYGVNS. CDR3 bases: TGTGCCAGCAGTTTAATCGAGGGACAGGGGTCCTACGAGCAGTACTTC. Protein sequence: CASSLIEGQGSYEQYF.

The chain carries TRBV6-5 and TRBJ1-3, with TRBD1 matching over 9 bases. This CDR3 contains 15 residues. From germline, CDR1 is MNHEY and CDR2 SVGAGI. V lost 4 bases to trimming and J lost 10 bases; unmatched junction nucleotides: 11. The DNA for the CDR3 is TGTGCCAGCAGTTCCCCGGGACAGGGTCTTCAAACCATATATTTT. Its translation is CASSSPGQGLQTIYF.

This clone was picked up one time. The V call is TRBV6-5, the J call TRBJ1-1; 11 nucleotides align to TRBD1. The CDR3 loop spans 15 amino acids. V was clipped by 6 bases and J by 5 bases; unmatched bases: 8. Germline V gene sequence: CDR1 MNHEY, CDR2 SVGAGI. DNA for the CDR3: TGTGCCAGCAGCCGCGGGACAGGGGGAAAAACTGAAGCTTTCTTT. It encodes CASSRGTGGKTEAFF.